The 15 T cell receptor beta chains listed next were all sequenced from one sample in a study of sequential checkpoint blockade in melanoma (dated by TCRdb to 2018 to 2020). The meaning of the sample's treatment or condition label: randomized to nivolumab then ipilimumab (arm A) or the reverse (arm B). Libraries were constructed by the immunoSEQ multiplex PCR assay. The table comes from immuneACCESS by way of TCRdb, which keeps in-frame sequences with V and J called. Part of the clones is missing from these tables; in studies checked, under half for an unresolved V gene and the rest for unknown reasons. Present in this sample are about 20,000 clones, roughly 72% of which were seen just once. About 20% of the sample is held by the ten biggest clonotypes. The source was CD8+ T cells sorted from blood (inferred from file names), collected from a patient given nivolumab and ipilimumab in sequence. The source of these receptors is a human donor with melanoma.

The CDR3 coding sequence is TGTGCCAGCAGGATTACCCTAGCGGGGGCCGAGATCGAGCAGTACTTC. Amino acids: CASRITLAGAEIEQYF. The genes are TRBV2 and TRBJ2-5; 10 bases fit TRBD2. The end of the DNA aligns better with TRBJ2-7, so the J call may be wrong. Germline CDR1 and CDR2: SNHLY and FYNNEI. CDR3 length: 16 amino acids.

The count of this clone is one. This CDR3 is also generated by other DNA sequences in the sample. The genes are TRBV5-1 and TRBJ2-1, with TRBD2 matching over 7 bases. This CDR3 is 16 amino acids long. Trimming removed 4 bases from V and 3 bases from J; junction bases left unmatched: 10. In germline, CDR1 is SGHRS, CDR2 YFSETQ. The CDR3 reads CASSPRTSGSYNEQFF. Written as DNA, the CDR3 is TGCGCCAGCAGCCCCCGGACTAGTGGCAGCTACAATGAGCAGTTCTTC.

The V call is TRBV2, the J call TRBJ2-7; a possible D gene is TRBD2 (6 bases). CDR3 size: 14 residues. Germline-derived CDR1 and CDR2 are SNHLY and FYNNEI. The germline V and J ends were trimmed by 4 bases and 3 bases, with 13 bases remaining between them. CDR3 in DNA: TGTGCCAGCAGTGTCGGAGGGAGCCACTACGAGCAGTACTTC. Its translation: CASSVGGSHYEQYF.

This chain uses TRBV27 with TRBJ2-5, with 13 bases matching TRBD2. Looked up from germline, CDR1 is MNHEY and CDR2 is SMNVEV (reference sequence). The J segment lost 2 bases and the V segment lost 3 bases, leaving 6 bases of the junction unmatched. This CDR3 has 17 amino acids. CDR3 region: CASSFLGLAGVQETQYF. CDR3 in DNA: TGTGCCAGCAGTTTCCTCGGACTAGCGGGAGTTCAAGAGACCCAGTACTTC.

As to this clone: Because the CDR3's place on the DNA is in doubt, the DNA is left out and the CDR3 is given as listed by TCRdb. The chain combines TRBV21-1 with TRBJ2-6; the D call of TRBD1 is as the table states it, not checked on the DNA. TRBV21-1 is a recognized pseudogene. The CDR3 is 18 residues long, counting both termini. Here the CDR3 reads CASSNGDRVGSGANVLTF.

This clone has a single count. The chain is built from TRBV27 and TRBJ1-1; D unresolved. Germline CDR1 MNHEY, CDR2 SMNVEV (reference sequence). V lost 2 bases, J lost 1 base, and 11 bases lay in between. The length of the CDR3 is 15 residues. CDR3 sequence: CASSLSQVRNTEAFF. For the CDR3, the DNA is TGTGCCAGCAGTTTAAGTCAGGTGAGGAACACTGAAGCTTTCTTT.

In its sample, this clone was seen once. The V gene is TRBV10-1, the J gene TRBJ2-7; 14 bases match TRBD2. Germline assignment: CDR1 WNHNN and CDR2 SYGVQD (reference sequence). J lost 0 bases, V lost 6 bases, and 10 bases had no gene match. The CDR3 covers 18 residues. This CDR3 reads CASSAGTSGGDSSYEQYF. CDR3 DNA: TGCGCCAGCAGCGCCGGGACTAGCGGGGGCGATAGCTCCTACGAGCAGTACTTC.

The chain couples TRBV27 to TRBJ2-1; TRBD1 agrees at 11 bases. In germline, CDR1 is MNHEY, CDR2 SMNVEV (reference sequence). This CDR3 region has 15 residues. V dropped 6 bases and J dropped 9; count of bases not matched to a gene: 10. The CDR3 coding sequence is TGTGCCAGCAGACGAGGACAGGGGGCGCTTAGTGAGCAGTTCTTC. Residues: CASRRGQGALSEQFF.

The rearrangement links TRBV27 to TRBJ1-1; 11 bases line up with TRBD1. Germline V gives CDR1 MNHEY, CDR2 SMNVEV (reference sequence). The CDR3 runs to 17 residues. Losses at the gene ends were 5 bases for V and 4 bases for J; bases not matched to a gene: 12. This chain's CDR3 is CASSLHWTGGWSTEAFF. The CDR3 nucleotides read TGTGCCAGCAGTCTCCACTGGACAGGGGGCTGGAGCACTGAAGCTTTCTTT.

A few counts support this clone. The gene calls are TRBV28 and TRBJ1-5; a possible D gene is TRBD1 (5 bases). Germline CDR1 MDHEN, CDR2 SYDVKM. Trimming pared 3 bases from V and 1 base from J, leaving 10 bases between. The CDR3 length is 15 residues. Here the CDR3 DNA reads TGTGCCAGCAGTTTGGGGGGAAAGAGCAATCAGCCCCAGCATTTT. It yields the protein CASSLGGKSNQPQHF.

This chain uses TRBV19 with TRBJ2-5, with D tentatively TRBD2 (6 bases). The J call may be faulty, since TRBJ2-7 better matches the DNA end. Germline V lookup: CDR1 LNHDA, CDR2 SQIVND (reference sequence). There are 13 residues in the CDR3. CDR3 amino acids: CASSLGRTYEQYF. The CDR3 nucleotides are TGTGCCAGTAGCCTAGGGAGGACCTACGAGCAGTACTTC.

CDR3 bases: TGTGCCAGCAGCTTCAAGAGCGGACAGGACCCCTATCCTCTCGAGCAGTACTTC. Its translation is CASSFKSGQDPYPLEQYF. The chain joins TRBV7-9 to TRBJ2-7, with TRBD1 identical over 7 bases. The CDR3 covers 18 residues. CDR1 SEHNR and CDR2 FQNEAQ come from the germline V gene (reference sequence). V trimming: 3 bases; J trimming: 6 bases; junction bases outside the gene matches: 20.

This clone was observed a handful of times. CDR3 bases: TGTGCCAGTAGTCCGACAGGGGAGACTTCACCCCTCCACTTT. As protein: CASSPTGETSPLHF. V is TRBV19 and J is TRBJ1-6; 8 bases are shared with TRBD1. The V segment lost 5 bases and the J segment 9 bases; nucleotides outside the gene matches: 6. The CDR3 contains 14 residues. Germline V CDR1 and CDR2: LNHDA, SQIVND (reference sequence). The full variable domain, with the rest looked up from reference TRBV19 and TRBJ1-6, is DGGITQSPKYLFRKEGQNVTLSCEQNLNHDAMYWYRQDPGQGLRLIYYSQIVNDFQKGDIAEGYSVSREKKESFPLTVTSAQKNPTAFYLCASSPTGETSPLHFGNGTRLTVT.

This clone was observed a handful of times. V is TRBV6-4 and J is TRBJ2-7, with D possibly TRBD1 on 6 matching bases. With 4 bases removed from V and 4 bases from J, the gap between germline ends came to 11 bases. The germline V gene has CDR1 MRHNA and CDR2 SNTAGT. The CDR3 runs 13 residues. CDR3 residues: CASSAGTLYEQYF. CDR3 coding DNA: TGTGCCAGCAGTGCCGGGACACTTTACGAGCAGTACTTC.

The chain is built from TRBV25-1 and TRBJ2-7; 10 bases map to TRBD2. There are 14 residues in the CDR3. Germline CDR1 MGHDK, CDR2 SYGVNS. V lost 8 bases, J lost 1 base, and 5 bases stayed unmatched. CDR3 protein: CASSLTSGSYEQYF. The DNA for the CDR3 is TGTGCCAGCTCCCTGACTAGCGGGTCCTACGAGCAGTACTTC.